This TCR beta chain came from a study of T-cell reconstitution after alpha-beta-depleted transplantation in children (dated by TCRdb to the mid-2010s). The study in broad terms: Using TCR repertoire profiling, the study followed T-cell immune reconstitution in a quantitative way in children after TCRalphabeta/CD19-depleted allogeneic hematopoietic cell transplantation.

In light of the paper, this sample's treatment or condition label describes: allogeneic hematopoietic cell transplantation with graft depleted of TCRalphabeta T cells and CD19 B cells. TCRalphabeta/CD19-depleted allogeneic hematopoietic cell grafts were given to the transplant recipients, all of whom were children. Libraries came from PCR. Sequencing was carried out with an Illumina HiSeq 2500. To normalize quantification of the TCRbeta repertoire, the TCR libraries were built with molecular barcoding that relied on unique molecular identifiers. The raw public reads went through TCRdb reprocessing: fastp at Q25, MiXCR clone calling, in-frame beta chains kept. Under each unique CDR3 protein, matching rows form one entry showing the most common genes and DNA. This sample comprises around 580,000 distinct CDR3 sequences, roughly a quarter of them detected only once. The ten most abundant clones make up approximately 33% of the sample.

General conclusions and limits of the study: The apparently early recovery of alphabetaT-cell counts about two months after transplant reportedly depended on only several hundred rapidly expanded clones that came from non-depleted graft cells. In some patients, high TCRbeta diversity at day 60 was attributed to recipient T cells and intrathymic progenitors that had survived conditioning. Over subsequent months, a decline in hyperexpanded clone frequencies was noted, and after one year, T-cell counts and TCRbeta diversity were mostly ascribed to newly produced T cells.

Taken from cysteine to phenylalanine, the CDR3 has 14 residues. Left in the record is the CDR3 DNA by itself, 42 bases read in frame from the first base. Deletion took 6 bases off V and 5 bases off J, with a span of 13 bases between the germline ends. Via the germline V gene, CDR1 is ENHRY and CDR2 SYGVKD. About this clonotype: Its target antigen remains unknown. No base-level quality is on record; no much larger clone is a single base apart.

Here the sequenced sample was PBMCs, taken before TCRalphabeta/CD19-depleted stem cell transplant. The V gene is TRBV10-3 and the J gene is TRBJ2-2; there is no confident call for the D gene. This sequence was found in a boy in the first two years of life with Wiskott-Aldrich syndrome, due to receive a stem cell transplant. The CDR3 protein: CAISAKPMTGELFF. The bases read TGTGCCATCAGCGCCAAGCCCATGACCGGGGAGCTGTTTTTT.